A single sample gave rise to the 2 T cell receptor beta chains below, sequenced in a study of blood T cell repertoires in COVID-19. Measured with immunoSEQ multiplex PCR; TCRdb has only the in-frame clones, and not every one. The table lists approximately 75,000 clones, around two thirds of them singletons. Source material: peripheral blood. The receptors originated from a human donor with acute or convalescent COVID-19. The donor label of this sample is uncertain.

In this sample, this clone turned up once. The genes are TRBV28 and TRBJ2-7; 8 positions match TRBD1. This CDR3 has 13 residues. V shed 8 bases and J 3 bases; nucleotides not matched to a gene: 6. From germline, CDR1 is MDHEN and CDR2 SYDVKM. In nucleotides, the CDR3 is TGTGCCAGCCGGGACAGGACTATCTACGAGCAGTACTTC. Protein product: CASRDRTIYEQYF.

The rearrangement uses TRBV6-6 and TRBJ2-1; TRBD2 might be the D (5 bases). The V end was cut by 6 bases, the J end by 3 bases, with 6 bases between. The germline V gene encodes CDR1 MNHNY and CDR2 SVGAGI (reference sequence). This CDR3 is 12 amino acids long. The CDR3 nucleotides read TGTGCCAGCAGCAGCGGCTACAATGAGCAGTTCTTC. It codes for CASSSGYNEQFF.